These T cell receptor beta chains were read from a single sample in a study of blood T cell repertoires in COVID-19. Produced via immunoSEQ multiplex PCR; TCRdb's table is partial and in-frame only. The data show about 220,000 clones, 70% to 90% seen once. Sequenced sample: peripheral blood. The receptor set was obtained from a man aged 45-65 years who had recovered from COVID-19. Each CDR3 is given with its conserved first and last residue. The order of the fields is J gene, V gene, clone size, D gene, CDR3 DNA, CDR3 protein. A D gene is named only where the DNA matches it firmly. Expanded clones are given a class, and other clones once, few, many or no size at all.

J gene: TRBJ1-2; V gene: TRBV28; clone size: once; D gene: TRBD1; CDR3 DNA: TGTGCCAGCAGTTCAGGGACAGGGGGCGACCTCAACTATGGCTACACCTTC; CDR3 protein: CASSSGTGGDLNYGYTF
J gene: TRBJ2-1; V gene: TRBV28; clone size: -; D gene: -; CDR3 DNA: TGTGCCAGCAGTTTATCCTTTAGAGGGAGGAGCTCCTACAATGAGCAGTTCTTC; CDR3 protein: CASSLSFRGRSSYNEQFF
J gene: TRBJ2-7; V gene: TRBV10-3; clone size: once; D gene: -; CDR3 DNA: TGTGCCATCAGTGGGAGCGTCACCTCCTACGAGCAGTACTTT; CDR3 protein: CAISGSVTSYEQYF
J gene: TRBJ2-1; V gene: TRBV24-1; clone size: -; D gene: TRBD1; CDR3 DNA: TGTGCCACCAGTGACCGGGACAGGGCATACAATGAGCAGTTCTTC; CDR3 protein: CATSDRDRAYNEQFF
J gene: TRBJ2-1; V gene: TRBV20-1; clone size: -; D gene: -; CDR3 DNA: TGCAGTGCTAGTATCGAGGCCGATGAGCAGTTCTTC; CDR3 protein: CSASIEADEQFF
J gene: TRBJ2-2; V gene: TRBV5-1; clone size: -; D gene: -; CDR3 DNA: TGCGCCAGCAGCCCTATTCCAGGGGTCCCCACCGGGGAGCTGTTTTTT; CDR3 protein: CASSPIPGVPTGELFF
J gene: TRBJ2-7; V gene: TRBV28; clone size: -; D gene: -; CDR3 DNA: TGTGCCAGCACTCCACCCCAGGGTTCGGGCGAGCAGTACTTC; CDR3 protein: CASTPPQGSGEQYF
J gene: TRBJ1-1; V gene: TRBV4-1; clone size: -; D gene: -; CDR3 DNA: TGCGCCAGCAGCCAAGGAGTGAACACTGAAGCTTTCTTT; CDR3 protein: CASSQGVNTEAFF
J gene: TRBJ2-1; V gene: TRBV15; clone size: once; D gene: -; CDR3 DNA: TGTGCCACCAGCAGAGATATTTCTTACAATGAGCAGTTCTTC; CDR3 protein: CATSRDISYNEQFF
J gene: TRBJ2-5; V gene: TRBV7-9; clone size: -; D gene: -; CDR3 DNA: TGTGCCAGCAGCCCTGGGACTCTCGCTCAAGAGACCCAGTACTTC; CDR3 protein: CASSPGTLAQETQYF